The clone carrying this T cell receptor beta chain was observed a handful of times. Trimming at V came to 2 bases and at J to 4 bases, leaving 7 bases not matched to a gene. The CDR3 extends over 16 amino acids. The germline V gene encodes CDR1 ENHRY and CDR2 SYGVKD. These data are taken from a study of regulatory T cells in long-lasting Graves disease. HTBI primers from iRepertoire and Arm-PCR of CDR3 regions yielded the TCR beta libraries. TCRdb fed the multiplex PCR reads into MiXCR, producing one record per CDR3 protein. The sample contains 420,000 or so distinct CDR3 sequences, less than 20% of which appear only once. Documented time point: newly diagnosed GD, antithyroid drugs for less than 3 months. TCR sequences were obtained from RNA taken from PBMCs. The patients were enrolled through endocrinology in Xi'an, China. A further study also used this sample, focusing on T cells in Graves' hyperthyroidism and ophthalmopathy. That investigation notes: TCR CDR3 regions were first amplified by RT-PCR with HTBI primers. Blood shared most expanded thyroid clonotypes above 0.001.

This chain joins TRBV10-3 and TRBJ2-7; 11 nucleotides agree with TRBD2. This receptor was obtained from a woman younger than 35 with Graves disease. The sequencing here drew on peripheral blood mononuclear cells (PBMCs), taken at new diagnosis, from a patient treated with antithyroid drugs. The CDR3 region has the DNA TGTGCCATCAGTGAGGGTGGGCTAGCGGGAGGTTACGAGCAGTACTTC. Translation: CAISEGGLAGGYEQYF.